This section outlines one T cell receptor beta chain sequence together with its context. The antigen is undetermined. This sample is part of a study of cytomegalovirus exposure and HLA in healthy donors. Study-wide results and limits: Sequencing depth roughly uniform across donors was assumed in presence/absence analyses. In vitro, three CMV-associated chains proved specific for CMV antigens.

CDR1 and CDR2 from the germline V gene are SQVTM and ANQGSEA. This CDR3 is built from 12 residues. J was trimmed by 5 bases and V by 6 bases; bases with no gene match: 6. PCR was performed using 60 Vbeta and 13 Jbeta primers. Profiled with immunoSEQ multiplex PCR; TCRdb holds only in-frame clones, not every one. The data show more than 45,000 clones, with roughly 82% seen just once and 1.6% held by the top ten. This clonotype was sampled from a man aged 25 to 40 in good health and CMV-seronegative. The sequenced material came from PBMCs. The chain is built from TRBV29-1 and TRBJ1-1; TRBD1 agrees at 7 bases. The chain's CDR3 is CSVATGRTEAFF. The DNA of the CDR3 is TGCAGCGTCGCGACAGGGAGGACTGAAGCTTTCTTT. The full variable domain, in which reference TRBV29-1 and TRBJ1-1 provide the parts outside the CDR3, is SAVISQKPSRDICQRGTSLTIQCQVDSQVTMMFWYRQQPGQSLTLIATANQGSEATYESGFVIDKFPISRPNLTFSTLTVSNMSPEDSSIYLCSVATGRTEAFFGQGTRLTVV.